The 24 T cell receptor delta chains listed next were all sequenced from one sample in a study of Vδ1+ human thymocytes. Regarding the study as a whole: In the thymus, TRG and TRD repertoires looked highly polyclonal with Gaussian CDR3 lengths.

What these receptors recognize is not known. The template was reverse-transcribed extracted RNA. CDR3 amplicons came from multiplex PCR with pooled V-gene forward and constant-region reverse primers. TCRdb redid clone calling on the multiplex PCR reads using CATT. The table lists over 65,000 delta-chain clones, around 32% of them singletons, with roughly 0.25% in the top ten. The source material was Vdelta1+ gamma-delta thymocytes from the thymus. Regarding subset: FACS-sorted CD3+ TCRalphabeta- TCRVdelta1+ TCRVdelta2- thymocytes. The receptors come from a boy younger than two who had congenital heart surgery.

This clone appeared a few times. The rearrangement joins TRDV1 to TRDJ1; 11 positions match TRDD3. CDR1 TSWWSYY and CDR2 QGS come from the germline V gene. The V segment lost 2 bases and the J segment 3 bases; nucleotides outside the gene matches: 8. The CDR3 spans 17 residues. Here the CDR3 DNA reads TGTGCTCTTGGGGAAAGGGGCTGGGGGATACCCTCCGATAAACTCATCTTT. Translation gives CALGERGWGIPSDKLIF.

As for this clone: Germline and junction disagree at one end, which may indicate a read error. Other nucleotide sequences from this sample produce the same CDR3. The gene calls are TRDV1 and TRDJ1; 10 bases map to TRDD3. The length of the CDR3 is 21 residues. Germline assignment: CDR1 TSWWSYY and CDR2 QGS. The CDR3 DNA is TGTGCTCTTGGGGAACTTGCCCCACTTCGCCTGACTGGGGGATCACGGTATAAACTCATTTTT. It is translated as CALGELAPLRLTGGSRYKLIF.

As concerns this clone: The same CDR3 can be traced to other DNA sequences in this sample. The J gene is TRDJ1, the V gene TRDV1, with a tentative D call TRDD3 (6 bases). The germline CDR1 and CDR2 sequences are TSWWSYY and QGS. V gave up 4 bases and J gave up 0 bases, with 39 bases separating them. This CDR3 is built from 24 residues. The CDR3 sequence: CALGGSNVGRGSLSRPLYTDKLIF. CDR3 nucleotides: TGTGCTCTTGGGGGTTCTAACGTTGGCCGGGGATCTCTCAGTCGTCCTCTGTACACCGATAAACTCATCTTT.

The J gene is TRDJ1, the V gene TRDV1; D perhaps matches TRDD3 (6 bases). This CDR3 contains 15 residues. In germline, CDR1 is TSWWSYY, CDR2 QGS. V was shortened by 5 bases and J by 1 base, with 14 bases between the two germline ends. The CDR3 DNA follows: TGTGCTCTTGGGACAATGGGGGGCCCCACCGATAAACTCATCTTT. Its translation is CALGTMGGPTDKLIF.

The genes are TRDV1 and TRDJ2; D is perhaps TRDD3 (6 bases). The CDR3 length is 15 residues. Trimming shortened V by 5 bases and J by 4 bases, and 14 bases separated the two germline ends. The germline V gene has CDR1 TSWWSYY and CDR2 QGS. The CDR3: CALGILRYATAQLFF. DNA for the CDR3: TGTGCTCTTGGGATCCTGAGATACGCGACAGCACAACTCTTCTTT.

This clone was seen more than once but under ten times. The rearrangement links TRDV1 to TRDJ1; 9 nucleotides match TRDD3. V dropped 2 bases and J dropped 0; count of bases not matched to a gene: 16. Per germline, CDR1 TSWWSYY and CDR2 QGS. This CDR3 comprises 20 residues. The CDR3 DNA reads as TGTGCTCTTGGGGAATATTCCATGAGGGGGATACTCCCGTACACCGATAAACTCATCTTT. Translating gives CALGEYSMRGILPYTDKLIF.

This chain joins TRDV1 and TRDJ1; perhaps TRDD2 as D (5 bases). The CDR3 covers 15 residues. Looked up from germline, CDR1 is TSWWSYY and CDR2 is QGS. The ends were cut back, 1 base at V and 6 bases at J, with 15 bases in the middle. The CDR3 DNA sequence: TGTGCTCTTGGGGAACCGGCTTCCCCAGAAAATAAACTCATCTTT. Protein sequence: CALGEPASPENKLIF.

This sequence joins TRDV1 and TRDJ1; 9 bases map to TRDD3. The CDR3 covers 16 residues. V lost 4 bases to trimming and J lost 12 bases; unmatched junction nucleotides: 18. From germline, CDR1 is TSWWSYY and CDR2 QGS. Here the CDR3 DNA reads TGTGCTCTTGGGGGAGCGATTACTGGGGGAGACGGAAAGGTCATCTTT. Translation: CALGGAITGGDGKVIF.

J is TRDJ1 and V is TRDV1; tentatively, D is TRDD3 (5 bases). This CDR3 is 21 amino acids long. Trimming left V 0 bases short and J 0 bases short, with 26 bases between. The germline V gene encodes CDR1 TSWWSYY and CDR2 QGS. CDR3 in DNA: TGTGCTCTTGGGGAACTACCCCGAGTTTTCGGGGGCCGAACAAACACCGATAAACTCATCTTT. This codes for CALGELPRVFGGRTNTDKLIF.

The chain has TRDV1 and TRDJ1; 10 nucleotides match TRDD3. The junction had 13 bases not matched to a gene; V was cut back by 4 bases and J by 2 bases. Germline values: CDR1 TSWWSYY, CDR2 QGS. CDR3 length: 18 residues. CDR3 nucleotides: TGTGCTCTTGGGGCTTCCCCGTACTGGGGGATGACAACCGATAAACTCATCTTT. Encoded protein: CALGASPYWGMTTDKLIF.

The chain carries TRDV1 and TRDJ1; 10 nucleotides agree with TRDD3. This CDR3 is 17 amino acids long. Germline-derived CDR1 and CDR2 are TSWWSYY and QGS. The trim removed 8 bases at V and 0 bases at J, leaving 12 bases unmatched. CDR3 loop: CALSTPYTGGYTDKLIF. For the CDR3, the DNA is TGTGCTCTTAGTACACCCTACACTGGGGGATACACCGATAAACTCATCTTT.

The chain employs TRDV2 and TRDJ1; 9 bases are a match to TRDD3. CDR3 length equals 22 residues. The germline CDR1 and CDR2 sequences are GEAIGNYY and EKD. Trimming at V came to 5 bases and at J to 0 bases, leaving 27 bases not matched to a gene. The CDR3 DNA sequence: TGTGCCTGTGCGACTTTCTTGTACTGGGGGACTCCACAAATGTTTCACACCGATAAACTCATCTTT. It yields the protein CACATFLYWGTPQMFHTDKLIF.

V usage is TRDV1 and J usage is TRDJ1; 9 bases map to TRDD3. The CDR3 spans 24 residues. Germline trimming cut 0 bases from V and 1 base from J; bases unmatched to any gene: 27. CDR1 TSWWSYY and CDR2 QGS come from the germline V gene. Here the CDR3 DNA reads TGTGCTCTTGGGGAACTGAGGGATCGATCCTCAACTGGGGGAAAGGAGAATGGCACCGATAAACTCATCTTT. It encodes CALGELRDRSSTGGKENGTDKLIF.

This clone was found a few times. The chain combines TRDV1 with TRDJ1, with 12 bases aligning to TRDD3. V trimming: 0 bases; J trimming: 0 bases; junction bases outside the gene matches: 20. The CDR3 totals 23 residues. In germline, CDR1 is TSWWSYY, CDR2 QGS. This chain's CDR3 is CALGELTYLVGTGGYPYTDKLIF. CDR3 nucleotides: TGTGCTCTTGGGGAACTGACGTACCTTGTAGGTACTGGGGGATACCCGTACACCGATAAACTCATCTTT.

This chain links TRDV1 with TRDJ2, with unresolved D. CDR3 length: 19 residues. Trimming pared 2 bases from V and 4 bases from J, leaving 23 bases between. Germline V lookup: CDR1 TSWWSYY, CDR2 QGS. As DNA, the CDR3 is TGTGCTCTTGGGGAAGGCGGCCGCTTGATAAGGGTATGGACAGCACAACTCTTCTTT. Translated, it gives CALGEGGRLIRVWTAQLFF.

This clone occurred a few times. The chain employs TRDV1 and TRDJ1; D perhaps matches TRDD2 (6 bases). Trimming cost V 0 bases and J 2 bases, with 16 bases left between them. The CDR3 has 17 amino acids. The germline gives CDR1 TSWWSYY, CDR2 QGS. CDR3 protein: CALGELTCLPGTDKLIF. The CDR3 coding sequence is TGTGCTCTTGGGGAACTAACCTGCCTTCCGGGGACCGATAAACTCATCTTT.

This clone was observed a few times. The genes are TRDV1 and TRDJ1, with 9 bases identical to TRDD3. Trimming took 0 bases from V and 3 from J; bases not matched to a gene: 14. CDR3 length: 19 residues. The germline CDR1 and CDR2 sequences are TSWWSYY and QGS. The CDR3 loop reads CALGELVPSYWGNADKLIF. The CDR3 nucleotides read TGTGCTCTTGGGGAACTAGTTCCCTCGTACTGGGGGAATGCCGATAAACTCATCTTT.

The chain has TRDV1 and TRDJ1, with TRDD3 identical over 10 bases. V was clipped by 3 bases and J by 4 bases; unmatched bases: 20. The CDR3 totals 20 residues. Germline V CDR1 and CDR2: TSWWSYY, QGS. The CDR3 coding sequence is TGTGCTCTTGGGGACTCCCCACCCCCTCCGGTCCTGGGGGATAACGATAAACTCATCTTT. Protein product: CALGDSPPPPVLGDNDKLIF.

The J gene is TRDJ1, the V gene TRDV1; D gene unclear. This CDR3 contains 17 residues. Trimming removed 0 bases at V and 2 bases at J, with 16 bases between. Germline CDR1 reads TSWWSYY; CDR2 reads QGS. The CDR3 spells CALGELSHRARTDKLIF. CDR3 coding DNA: TGTGCTCTTGGGGAACTCTCCCATAGGGCCCGAACCGATAAACTCATCTTT.

V usage is TRDV1 and J usage is TRDJ1; 10 bases are a match to TRDD3. J lost 8 bases, V lost 8 bases, and 26 bases had no gene match. This CDR3 has 19 amino acids. In germline, CDR1 is TSWWSYY, CDR2 QGS. CDR3 nucleotide sequence: TGTGCTCTTCTAGAGCTTGAACTCCGACCTCTGGGGGATAATAGGAAACTCATCTTT. Residues: CALLELELRPLGDNRKLIF.

The V and J genes are TRDV1 and TRDJ1; TRDD3 matches 8 bases. The V segment lost 4 bases and the J segment 2 bases; nucleotides outside the gene matches: 15. Germline V gene data show CDR1 as TSWWSYY and CDR2 as QGS. The CDR3 is made up of 18 amino acids. The CDR3 region is CALGVPVHGIRWTDKLIF. Written as DNA, the CDR3 is TGTGCTCTTGGGGTTCCCGTCCATGGGATACGCTGGACCGATAAACTCATCTTT.

This chain links TRDV1 with TRDJ1; 10 bases align to TRDD3. The CDR3 runs to 19 residues. Germline V gene sequence: CDR1 TSWWSYY, CDR2 QGS. V lost 3 bases, J lost 10 bases, and 23 bases stayed unmatched. CDR3 bases: TGTGCTCTTGGGGACCCAACTACGTACAGTACTGGGGGATCAAAAGGACTCATCTTT. Encoded protein: CALGDPTTYSTGGSKGLIF.

This clone turned up a few times. The V call is TRDV1, the J call TRDJ1, with D unresolved. V was clipped by 0 bases and J by 4 bases, with 12 bases between them. Germline V gives CDR1 TSWWSYY, CDR2 QGS. The CDR3 has 15 amino acids. In nucleotides, the CDR3 is TGTGCTCTTGGGGAACTCCGCTCCAGCCACGATAAACTCATCTTT. It yields the protein CALGELRSSHDKLIF.

This clone was recorded once. A read error may account for a junction end that differs from germline. The chain recombines TRDV1 with TRDJ1, with D hard to call. Germline V CDR1 and CDR2: TSWWSYY, QGS. The CDR3 has 15 residues. CDR3 sequence (DNA): TGTGCTCTTGGGCAACTAGCGGACCCCCCCGATAAACTCATCTTT. Translation gives CALGQLADPPDKLIF.